This T cell receptor (beta chain) was captured in a study of regulatory T cells in long-lasting Graves disease. The length of the CDR3 is 16 residues. Germline assignment: CDR1 MNHNS and CDR2 SASEGT. V lost 6 bases to trimming and J lost 6 bases; unmatched junction nucleotides: 4. Investigators prepared the TCR beta libraries by applying iRepertoire HTBI primers and Arm-PCR of CDR3 regions. TCRdb re-derived calls from the multiplex PCR reads in MiXCR, one entry per CDR3 protein. This table has 400,000 to 500,000 distinct CDR3 sequences, about 21% appearing once. The time point: persistent/refractory GD, antithyroid drugs over 5 years with positive TRAb. PBMCs were the source of the RNA used for TCR sequencing. Roughly 10 milliliters of peripheral blood were drawn into EDTA tubes.

The chain is built from TRBV6-1 and TRBJ2-2; TRBD2 aligns across 16 bases. The TCR was taken from a female donor with Graves disease. Sequenced here: peripheral blood mononuclear cells (PBMCs), sampled when the disease was refractory, from a patient treated with antithyroid drugs. In DNA form, the CDR3 reads TGTGCCAGCAGGCGCGGGACTAGCGGGAGGGCCGGGGAGCTGTTTTTT. Protein sequence: CASRRGTSGRAGELFF.